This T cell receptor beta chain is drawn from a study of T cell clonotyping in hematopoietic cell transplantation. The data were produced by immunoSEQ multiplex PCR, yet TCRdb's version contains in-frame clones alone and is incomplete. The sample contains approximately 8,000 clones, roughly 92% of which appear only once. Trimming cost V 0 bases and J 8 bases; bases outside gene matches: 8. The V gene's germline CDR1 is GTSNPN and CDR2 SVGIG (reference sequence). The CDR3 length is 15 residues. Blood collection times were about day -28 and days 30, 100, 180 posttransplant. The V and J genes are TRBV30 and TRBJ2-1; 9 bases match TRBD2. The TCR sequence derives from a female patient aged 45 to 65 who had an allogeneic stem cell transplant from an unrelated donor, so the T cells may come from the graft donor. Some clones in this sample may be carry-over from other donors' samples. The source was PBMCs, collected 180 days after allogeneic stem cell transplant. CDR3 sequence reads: CAWSVGLAQKDEQFF. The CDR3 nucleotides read TGTGCCTGGAGTGTAGGACTAGCGCAGAAGGATGAGCAGTTCTTC. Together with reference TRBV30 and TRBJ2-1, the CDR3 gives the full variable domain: SQTIHQWPATLVQPVGSPLSLECTVEGTSNPNLYWYRQAAGRGLQLLFYSVGIGQISSEVPQNLSASRPQDRQFILSSKKLLLSDSGFYLCAWSVGLAQKDEQFFGPGTRLTVL.